This T cell receptor beta chain was sequenced in a study of T-cell memory formation after mild COVID-19 (dated by TCRdb to 2020 to 2022). In the study overall: Most TCR sequence clusters were specific to one of the two donors. In a couple of donors, T-cell clones that expanded and contracted after mild COVID-19 were tracked by sequencing TCRalpha and TCRbeta repertoires over time. Two young, previously healthy adult volunteers, one female and one male, were included in the cohort. The research as a whole found: Only two mild cases were covered by the study, and larger cohorts that include severe cases with pre-infection samples were considered necessary. Whether the second-wave clones peaking on day 37 were SARS-CoV-2 specific was not confirmed. Contracting CD4+ clones appeared mostly in the CM and EM memory subsets, whereas CD8+ clones were enriched in EMRA. Balanced CD4/CD8 phenotypes were observed for clones contracting from day 15 to 85, whereas a bias towards CD4+ was observed for a second wave of clones expanding from day 15 to 37. The detection of some responding clones in pre-infection memory suggests that pre-existing cross-reactive memory T cells joined the SARS-CoV-2 response.

Ficoll-Paque density gradient centrifugation was the method used to isolate PBMCs. Sequencing was carried out with an Illumina NovaSeq 6000. cDNA libraries for TCRalpha and TCRbeta were prepared by 5'RACE using constant-segment primers, with sample barcodes and unique molecular identifiers added. RNA was extracted from every sample with Trizol reagent. Library amplification was performed in two PCR steps, and a second sample barcode and Illumina TruSeq adapters were introduced in the second step. Sequencing of the libraries was done on an Illumina NovaSeq, producing 2 x 150 bp paired-end reads. The authors' pipeline ran thus. With migec v1.2.7, reads were demultiplexed and then collapsed into UMI-guided consensus sequences. With mixcr v2.1.11, UMI consensuses were aligned to TRA and TRB V and J templates and assembled into clonotypes. A clonotype was counted as expanded or contracted only when both edgeR and NoisET called the clonotype significant, with the noise models trained on biological replicates. edgeR calls used a false discovery rate-adjusted p below 0.01 and a log2 fold-change threshold of 1. As an exploratory analysis of dynamics, max-normalized trajectories of the 1000 most abundant clonotypes were examined with PCA combined with hierarchical clustering. Separately sequenced CD4+ and CD8+ repertoires were used to assign the CD4 or CD8 phenotype of responding clones. TCRdb ran its own pipeline on the public reads, namely fastp trimming at Q25 and MiXCR clone calling, and kept in-frame beta chains. Rows are combined by CDR3 protein, so each entry shows the most common genes and DNA. The V and J calls follow TCRdb's processing rather than the paper's. Here the sample has about 390,000 distinct CDR3 sequences; 20% to 25% occur a single time. Around 12% of the sample is taken by the ten largest.

This clonotype has more than one count but fewer than ten. Its antigen target is currently unknown. Base qualities are not recorded, but no much larger clone differs from it by a single base. CDR3 length: 16 amino acids, cysteine to phenylalanine. Only the CDR3 DNA is retained, 48 bases long and in frame from the first base. The germline V gene (reference sequence) yields LNHNV for CDR1 and YYDKDF for CDR2. For this chain, trimming is 1 base at the V end and 4 bases at the J end, and the number of junction bases without a gene match is 7. The sequence derives from an adult woman who had mild COVID-19 (a few samples of this study predate the infection). The sample titles of this study are shuffled in the database, so cell type and time point are left out; the donor was told from shared clones. Here the chain combines TRBV15 and TRBJ1-1; 9 bases in between match TRBD1. What was sequenced was PBMCs or a T cell subset sorted from them (not recorded which). The CDR3 protein is CATSRGDRDFGTEAFF. The DNA sequence is as follows: TGTGCCACCAGCAGAGGGGACAGGGATTTCGGCACTGAAGCTTTCTTT.